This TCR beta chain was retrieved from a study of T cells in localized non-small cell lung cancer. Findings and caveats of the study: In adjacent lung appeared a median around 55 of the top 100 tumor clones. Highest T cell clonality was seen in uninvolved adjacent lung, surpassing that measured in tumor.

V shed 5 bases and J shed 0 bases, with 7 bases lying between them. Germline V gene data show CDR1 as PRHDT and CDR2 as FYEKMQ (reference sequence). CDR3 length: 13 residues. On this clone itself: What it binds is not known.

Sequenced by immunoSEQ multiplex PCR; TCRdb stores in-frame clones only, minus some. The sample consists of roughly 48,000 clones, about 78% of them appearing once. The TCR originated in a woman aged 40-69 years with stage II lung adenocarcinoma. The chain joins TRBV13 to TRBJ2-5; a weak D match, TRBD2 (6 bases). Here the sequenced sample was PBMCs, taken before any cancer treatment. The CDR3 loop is CASSRGYQETQYF. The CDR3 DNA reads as TGTGCCAGCAGCCGGGGGTACCAAGAGACCCAGTACTTC.